This T cell receptor beta chain was retrieved from a study of blood T cell repertoires in COVID-19. The CDR3 is 16 residues long. Germline assignment: CDR1 MNHEY and CDR2 SVGEGT. The germline V and J ends were trimmed by 2 bases and 4 bases, with 14 bases remaining between them. Clones were sequenced by immunoSEQ multiplex PCR, and TCRdb holds only the in-frame ones, with some missing. The sample includes about 250,000 clones, around 89% of them seen just once. The sample was PBMCs or T cells enriched from blood (not recorded which). This rearrangement joins TRBV6-2 or TRBV6-3 to TRBJ2-2; perhaps TRBD2 as D (6 bases). This TCR came from a middle-aged man who had recovered from COVID-19. The DNA for the CDR3 is TGTGCCAGCAGTTACACCCAGAGGGGACTCACCGGGGAGCTGTTTTTT. Its protein is CASSYTQRGLTGELFF.